This T cell receptor (beta chain) was retrieved from a study of naive and memory T cell subsets (dated by TCRdb to between 2016 and 2019). Concerning the study at large: Sorted naive and memory T cell subsets from peripheral blood were analyzed in the study using a UMI-based, open-source pipeline for TCR alpha and beta sequencing. RNA was DNase-treated and reverse transcribed with TCR constant-region primers, mostly using SuperScript III. The functional CMV T cell responses agreed completely with IgG serology results.

From the second PCR step on, the TCR alpha and beta chain libraries were amplified in separate reactions. To determine each donor's CMV status, fresh PBMCs were stimulated overnight with CMV viral lysate, and IFNgamma production from CD4+ T cells was then assessed. Miltenyi beads were used first to positively select CD4 T cells, and CD8 T cells were then positively selected from the CD4-negative fraction. Cells were stained for CD3, CD4, CD8, CD45RA, CD27 and a live/dead dye and were sorted on a BD Aria II into four subsets based on CD45RA and CD27. Blood came from a few healthy volunteers, each fractionated into CD4 and CD8 T cells and then into four differentiation subsets. Approximately 120 ml of peripheral blood was taken from each donor, and PBMC were separated by density-gradient centrifugation on Ficoll-Paque PLUS. After sorting, cells were lysed in RLT buffer, RNA was extracted using a Qiagen RNeasy kit, and the extracted RNA was stored at -80 degrees C.

The receptor library was made with UMI-ligation and nested PCR. The beta constant-region primer consisted of an equimolar mixture of two oligonucleotides that together covered TRBC1 and TRBC2. Four rounds of PCR, combining the SP2 primer with nested alpha and beta constant-region primers, were used to amplify the ligated cDNA. A single-stranded oligonucleotide bearing the SP2 primer plus a 12-nucleotide UMI was ligated onto the 3' end of the cDNA by T4 RNA ligase 1. The ligation reaction was kept at 16 degrees C for roughly 18-24 hours. PCR2 was typically run as a SYBR Green qPCR and stopped at a predetermined threshold to prevent over-amplification. All purifications after the first were performed with Agencourt AMPure XP magnetic beads. Library amounts were measured by Qubit and library quality was assessed on a TapeStation, where the main peak was expected at around 650 bp. Pooled libraries were sequenced on an Illumina MiSeq with v2 2x251 paired-end kits, typically giving about 0.95-2.2 million reads per sample. Each sample was pooled at 4 nM, and roughly 5-7.5% PhiX was included to help cluster recognition. The paper's data handling went like this. Decombinator assigned V and J genes to Demultiplexor-processed FASTQ reads by tag matching, allowing a single base-pair mismatch. Collapsinator relied on UMIs to fix sequencing errors as well as frequency errors caused by PCR heterogeneity. TCRs were translated and CDR3s were extracted from the conserved cysteine to the FGXG phenylalanine by CDR3Translator, with non-productive sequences being flagged. Gini, Shannon entropy and inverse Simpson indices were computed after subsampling the repertoires to the same number of UMI-defined TCRs. Power-law fits to clonotype abundance distributions were performed by maximum likelihood within the linear range. For one naive CD8 sample, the pipeline and MIGEC produced similar UMI counts, unique TCR numbers and clonal distributions. One analysis removed from the naive repertoire any naive TCRs that were also found in any memory subset from the same donor. A set of roughly 7,000 CMV-associated CDR3 sequences, compiled from VDJdb and a published dataset, was used to search the repertoires. The raw public data were reprocessed by TCRdb itself: fastp quality trimming at Q25, MiXCR clonotype calling, in-frame beta chains only. A single entry per CDR3 protein holds the most common genes and DNA from its merged rows. The V and J calls were not made by the authors but by TCRdb's processing. The sample contains some 82,000 distinct CDR3 sequences, around 9% of them found a single time. Of the sample, 1.2% falls within the top ten clones.

Reading the germline V gene gives CDR1 LGHNA and CDR2 YSLEER. The V and J ends are trimmed by 3 bases and 5 bases, leaving 16 bases between them. The CDR3 numbers 15 residues from cysteine through phenylalanine. CDR3 DNA only is kept here, 45 bases in frame from base 1. The table lists this clonotype with a few counts. Its cognate antigen has yet to be identified. Base qualities are not recorded, but no much larger clone differs from it by a single base. Broader findings and caveats from the paper: TCR abundance followed a power law with an exponent that was different for naive and memory subsets but consistent across the three individuals. A few larger clonotypes were found in naive repertoires, especially CD8, and these larger clonotypes were possibly memory cells re-expressing CD45RA. Each clonotype was defined as a single alpha or beta chain sequence rather than as a paired alpha/beta receptor. In both CD4 and CD8 cells, the Gini index increased while Shannon and inverse Simpson diversity decreased from naive through CM, EM and EMRA. No ground truth was available to validate the repertoire findings for the naive and memory subsets. RNA-based TCR counts may be affected by expression changes linked to T cell activation and differentiation. After error correction, over 90% of naive TCR sequences appeared only once, giving much steeper abundance distributions than memory subsets.

The sequence is built from TRBV4-3 and TRBJ2-5; the D segment could be TRBD2, given 5 matching bases. Specimen: naive CD8+ T cells from blood. The sample's cell subset or site label, in plain terms: naive T cells, CD45RA high CD27+. The sequence derives from a human donor in good health. The nucleotide sequence is given as TGCGCCAGCAGCCAGGAGACAAATACGGGGGAGACCCAGTACTTC. Protein translation: CASSQETNTGETQYF.